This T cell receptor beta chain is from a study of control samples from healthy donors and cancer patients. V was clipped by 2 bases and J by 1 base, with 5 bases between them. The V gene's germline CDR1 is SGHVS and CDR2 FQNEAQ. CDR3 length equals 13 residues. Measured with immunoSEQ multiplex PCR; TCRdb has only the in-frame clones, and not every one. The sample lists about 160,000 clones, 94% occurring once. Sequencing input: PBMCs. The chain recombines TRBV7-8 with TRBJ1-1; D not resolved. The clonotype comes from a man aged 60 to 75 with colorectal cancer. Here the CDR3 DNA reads TGTGCCAGCAGCTTATCGCAGAACACTGAAGCTTTCTTT. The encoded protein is CASSLSQNTEAFF.